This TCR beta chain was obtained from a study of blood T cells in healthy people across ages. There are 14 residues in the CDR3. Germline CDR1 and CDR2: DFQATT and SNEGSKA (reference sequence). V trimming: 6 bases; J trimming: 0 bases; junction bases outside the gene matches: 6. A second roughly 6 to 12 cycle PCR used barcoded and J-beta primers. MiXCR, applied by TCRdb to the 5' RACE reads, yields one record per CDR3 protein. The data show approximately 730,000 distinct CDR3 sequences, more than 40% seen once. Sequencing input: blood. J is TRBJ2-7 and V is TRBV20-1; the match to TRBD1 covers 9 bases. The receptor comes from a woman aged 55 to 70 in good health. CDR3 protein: CSAHRDRDSYEQYF. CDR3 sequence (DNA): TGCAGTGCGCACCGGGACAGGGACTCCTACGAGCAGTACTTC.